Sequencing of this TCR beta chain was carried out in a study of blood T cell repertoires in COVID-19. In the study overall: Samples came from the United States, Italy and Spain, spanning acute and convalescent COVID-19. T cells, B-cell-depleted T cells, or PBMCs supplied cDNA or gDNA.

The sample holds a few counts of this clone. Original analysis: Counts of nucleated cells, estimated from reference gene primer amplification, were obtained. The assay was immunoSEQ multiplex PCR, and TCRdb's table has in-frame clones only and misses some. The D gene and trimming were derived from the DNA, and the V and J assignments and clone size from that table. The profile shows about 200,000 clones, approximately 80% of them singletons. The CDR3 is 12 amino acids. V was pared by 11 bases and J by 0 bases, with 8 bases between. Germline-derived CDR1 and CDR2 are ENHRY and SYGVKD. This chain links TRBV10-3 with TRBJ1-3; maybe TRBD1 (5 bases). This TCR derives from a woman older than 75 with acute or convalescent COVID-19. The sample was peripheral blood. The CDR3: CAAQGSGNTIYF. CDR3 DNA sequence: TGTGCCGCCCAGGGCTCTGGAAACACCATATATTTT.